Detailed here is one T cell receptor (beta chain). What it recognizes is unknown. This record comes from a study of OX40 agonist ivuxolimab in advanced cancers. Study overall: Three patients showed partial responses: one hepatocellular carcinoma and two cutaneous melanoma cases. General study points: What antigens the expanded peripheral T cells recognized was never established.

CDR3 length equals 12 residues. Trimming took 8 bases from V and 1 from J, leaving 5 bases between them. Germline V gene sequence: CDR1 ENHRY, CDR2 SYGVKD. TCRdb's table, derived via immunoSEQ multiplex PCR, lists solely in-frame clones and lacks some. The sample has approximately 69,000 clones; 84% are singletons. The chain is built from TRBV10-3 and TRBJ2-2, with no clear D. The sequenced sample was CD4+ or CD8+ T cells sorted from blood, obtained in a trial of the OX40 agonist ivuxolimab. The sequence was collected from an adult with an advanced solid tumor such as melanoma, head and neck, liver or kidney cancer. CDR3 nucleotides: TGTGCCATCGGTGGGAACACCGGGGAGCTGTTTTTT. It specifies CAIGGNTGELFF.